This TCR beta chain was sequenced during a study of cytotoxic CD8 clonotypes in ibrutinib-treated CLL (dated by TCRdb to the early 2020s). With regard to the full study: The cohort was composed of about a dozen relapsed/refractory and roughly 15 treatment-naive patients; IGHV unmutated status was identified in about 17 patients. Of the approximately 86 people in the trial, approximately 26 had longitudinal samples available. Samples at response were collected after a median of 12 months of treatment, with a range of roughly 6 to 40 months. Cryopreserved peripheral blood mononuclear cells were collected before treatment, at response, and at either disease progression or sustained remission. Partial responses were observed in about 25 patients and complete responses in 2; after a median follow-up of 68 months, remission was maintained in approximately 14 patients and progression was observed in 12. Samples averaged about 260,000 productive templates and 90,000 to 95,000 productive rearrangements. Patients were still on ibrutinib when every remission and progressive disease sample was collected.

Including the terminal cysteine and phenylalanine, the CDR3 comprises 16 residues. This entry keeps only the CDR3 DNA: 48 bases, framed from base 1. Relative to germline, V is 1 base shorter and J is 2 bases shorter, with 14 bases between their ends. As encoded in the germline V gene, CDR1 is LGHNA while CDR2 is YNFKEQ. Sample time point, as interpreted from the label and publication: approximately 2 years on ibrutinib. For TCR beta library preparation, approximately 2.2 micrograms of genomic DNA were isolated from cryopreserved PBMCs. Longitudinal blood samples from CLL patients on ibrutinib monotherapy were analyzed using high-throughput TCR beta sequencing. Patients were enrolled in a phase 2 open-label single-center ibrutinib monotherapy trial. Broader findings and caveats from the paper: An increase in clonality was observed at ibrutinib response, with clonality remaining stable during sustained remission and falling back toward baseline at progression. Public clonotypes were found to be uncommon and were observed to contract or remain stable during treatment; the increase in clonality was shown to reflect expansion of private clonotypes at ibrutinib response. Sustained-remission and progressing patients did not have matched sampling times, and lymph node repertoires were not examined. At baseline, clonality was higher than in age-matched healthy donors and showed a strong correlation with circulating CD8+ T-cell counts.

A MiSeq instrument was used for deep resolution sequencing, which targeted depths ranging from 1 in 1 million up to 1 in 200,000 T cells, with coverage averaging 10x for each clonotype. The immunoSEQ hsTCRB Kit was used to generate the TCR beta libraries. The authors' pipeline ran thus. ImmunoSEQ Data Assistant and ImmunoSEQ Analyzer were used for data analysis, and V, D and J genes were assigned according to IMGT definitions. Clonality, which ranges from 0 to 1, was calculated as one minus the normalized Shannon entropy of productive rearrangement frequencies. Public clonotype analysis was restricted to overrepresented clonotypes comprising at least 0.05% of each patient's repertoire. Approximately 13 age-matched healthy donor repertoires from immuneACCESS served as clonality controls. The table comes from immuneACCESS by way of TCRdb, which keeps in-frame sequences with V and J called. Part of the clones is missing from these tables; in studies checked, under half for an unresolved V gene and the rest for unknown reasons. From that table come the V and J calls and clone size; the DNA was used to work out D and trimming. The sample table shows roughly 110,000 clones, and 58% are seen once. Jointly, the top ten make up roughly 35% of the sample.

As for this clone: Its antigen is not yet known. Qualities for individual bases were not recorded, and no much larger clone is one base off.

The rearrangement combines TRBV4-2 with TRBJ1-2, and TRBD1 may be the D gene, going by 6 matching bases. This sequence originates from a human donor with chronic lymphocytic leukemia. Sequenced material: PBMCs, taken after 24 months of ibrutinib treatment. The CDR3 reads as follows: CASSQVRPGQNYGYTF. The sequenced DNA is TGTGCCAGCAGCCAAGTTCGTCCTGGACAGAACTATGGCTACACCTTC.